This entry lists 2 T cell receptor beta chains sequenced from one sample in a study of patients and donors after allogeneic stem cell transplantation. Each CDR3 protein gets one entry after TCRdb re-called the RT-PCR reads with MiXCR. Of roughly 150,000 distinct CDR3 sequences listed, 20% to 25% are singletons. Sequencing was carried out using blood, either unsorted or a sorted T cell fraction (not recorded which). These receptors were collected from a human donor who was either an allogeneic HSCT recipient or a stem cell or donor lymphocyte infusion donor (not recorded which). It is not recorded whose cells these are; they may come from a transplant donor.

This clonotype was seen at least ten times. The chain employs TRBV4-3 and TRBJ1-1; 7 bases are shared with TRBD1. The junction had 4 bases not matched to a gene; V was cut back by 3 bases and J by 0 bases. CDR3 length: 15 amino acids. Germline V gives CDR1 LGHNA, CDR2 YSLEER. This chain's CDR3 is CASSHGQEMNTEAFF. DNA for the CDR3: TGCGCCAGCAGCCATGGACAGGAGATGAACACTGAAGCTTTCTTT.

This clonotype was seen only a few times. V usage is TRBV11-2 and J usage is TRBJ2-5, with 7 bases aligning to TRBD2. There are 17 residues in the CDR3. J was trimmed by 5 bases and V by 2 bases; bases with no gene match: 14. Germline assignment: CDR1 SGHAT and CDR2 FQNNGV. The CDR3 DNA reads TGTGCCAGCAGCTTAATCGCCCCTTTAGCGGGTCTTGAGACCCAGTACTTC. Amino acid sequence: CASSLIAPLAGLETQYF. The full variable domain, completed using reference TRBV11-2 and TRBJ2-5, is EAGVAQSPRYKIIEKRQSVAFWCNPISGHATLYWYQQILGQGPKLLIQFQNNGVVDDSQLPKDRFSAERLKGVDSTLKIQPAKLEDSAVYLCASSLIAPLAGLETQYFGPGTRLLVL.